This TCR beta chain was identified in a study of blood T cell repertoires in COVID-19. Study in general: Samples of COVID-19 (acute and convalescent) were obtained from the United States, Italy and Spain.

The V end lost 4 bases, the J end lost 0 bases, and 10 bases lay between the germline ends. CDR1 is LNHDA and CDR2 is SQIVND in the germline V gene (reference sequence). The CDR3 runs 16 residues. Original methodology: The authors estimated nucleated cell counts from reference gene primer amplification. Clones were read by immunoSEQ multiplex PCR, and TCRdb kept only the in-frame ones, dropping some. The V and J calls and clone size are taken from that table; D and trimming were inferred from the DNA. The sample yields about 140,000 clones, roughly 80% seen once. The sequence was obtained from a woman between 50 and 59 years old with active or convalescent COVID-19. The specimen sequenced was peripheral blood. The V call is TRBV19, the J call TRBJ2-6, with D maybe TRBD1 (6 bases). CDR3 sequence: CASSTGQSSGANVLTF. DNA of the CDR3: TGTGCCAGTAGTACCGGACAGAGCTCTGGGGCCAACGTCCTGACTTTC.